This T cell receptor beta chain was sequenced during a study of blood T cell repertoires in COVID-19. Study in general: Samples of COVID-19 (acute and convalescent) were obtained from the United States, Italy and Spain.

Germline-derived CDR1 and CDR2 are SGHDN and FVKESK. V dropped 5 bases and J dropped 3 bases, with 5 bases sitting between them. This CDR3 spans 12 amino acids. Per the original methods: It was from reference gene primer amplification that nucleated cell counts were estimated. Sequencing used immunoSEQ multiplex PCR; TCRdb keeps in-frame clones, though not all of them. The DNA gave D and trimming, while V, J and clone size come from that table. The repertoire consists of around 230,000 clones, with about 80% occurring once and the leading ten covering about 2.7%. The receptor was isolated from a woman in her thirties or forties with active or convalescent COVID-19. The sample comprised peripheral blood. J is TRBJ1-5 and V is TRBV14; D gene uncertain. CDR3 in DNA: TGTGCCAGCAGCTTATTCAATCAGCCCCAGCATTTT. This gives the protein CASSLFNQPQHF.